This entry describes one TCR beta chain. Original handling: Amplification of reference gene primers provided the estimated nucleated cell counts. Sequencing used immunoSEQ multiplex PCR; TCRdb keeps in-frame clones, though not all of them. For V, J and clone size, that table is used; D and trimming come from the DNA. The sample has some 300,000 clones; more than 70% are singletons. This record comes from a study of blood T cell repertoires in COVID-19. The V end was cut by 6 bases, the J end by 0 bases, with 11 bases between. The CDR3 sequence is 14 residues long. The germline V gene encodes CDR1 SNHLY and CDR2 FYNNEI.

Specimen: PBMCs or T cells enriched from blood (not recorded which). The chain carries TRBV2 and TRBJ1-2; no firm D call. The sequence was obtained from a woman aged 55-70 years in a cohort exposed to, infected with or recovered from COVID-19 (not recorded which). CDR3 sequence: CASRETSANYGYTF. DNA for the CDR3: TGTGCCAGCAGAGAAACCTCGGCTAACTATGGCTACACCTTC. The entire variable domain, with the rest obtained from reference TRBV2 and TRBJ1-2, is as follows: EPEVTQTPSHQVTQMGQEVILRCVPISNHLYFYWYRQILGQKVEFLVSFYNNEISEKSEIFDDQFSVERPDGSNFTLKIRSTKLEDSAMYFCASRETSANYGYTFGSGTRLTVV.